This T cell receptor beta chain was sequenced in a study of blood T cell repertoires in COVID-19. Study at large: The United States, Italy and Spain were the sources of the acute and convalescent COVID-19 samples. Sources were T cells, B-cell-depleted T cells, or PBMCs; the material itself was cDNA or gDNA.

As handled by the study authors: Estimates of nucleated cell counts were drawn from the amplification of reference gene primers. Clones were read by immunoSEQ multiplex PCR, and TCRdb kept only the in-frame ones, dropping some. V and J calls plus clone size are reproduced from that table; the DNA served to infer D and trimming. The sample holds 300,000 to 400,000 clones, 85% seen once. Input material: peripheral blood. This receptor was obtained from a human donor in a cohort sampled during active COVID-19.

CDR3 region: CASSERASYNEQFF. CDR3 coding DNA: TGTGCCAGCAGTGAGCGGGCCTCCTACAATGAGCAGTTCTTC. This chain links TRBV25-1 with TRBJ2-1, with a tentative D call TRBD2 (5 bases). The length of the CDR3 is 14 residues. The germline V gene has CDR1 MGHDK and CDR2 SYGVNS. V lost 3 bases and J lost 0, with 6 bases in between.